This T cell receptor beta chain was sequenced in a study of blood T cells in healthy people across ages. Whole-study results and caveats: Nothing was known about donor CMV status, and this possibly confounded expanded clonotype changes. Naive T cell percentage and TCR beta diversity correlated strongly.

Notes on this clonotype: Its antigen remains unknown. The junction and the germline gene differ at one end; a read error may be behind it.

The CDR3 runs 20 residues. Germline V gene sequence: CDR1 SGHRS, CDR2 YFSETQ. The use of a sample-barcoded 5' primer and a J-beta primer mix characterized a second PCR of roughly 7 to 11 cycles. Via MiXCR, TCRdb re-called the 5' RACE reads, giving one row per CDR3 protein. This sample carries more than 1.4 million distinct CDR3 sequences, roughly 45% of them seen once, and the ten largest clones take under 8%. This receptor was taken from a woman aged 18 to 35 in good health. The chain recombines TRBV5-1 with TRBJ2-3, with 13 bases that match TRBD2. The source material was blood. Here the CDR3 DNA reads TGCGCCGGCAGCTTGGCCGGGACTAGCGGGGTCCCACTTTGGACAGATACGCAGTATTTT. Its protein product is CAGSLAGTSGVPLWTDTQYF.